The 25 T cell receptor beta chains in this list originate from one sample, sequenced in a study of cytomegalovirus exposure and HLA in healthy donors. Both 60 Vbeta primers and 13 Jbeta primers went into the PCR. The repertoire was sequenced with immunoSEQ multiplex PCR; TCRdb's copy has only in-frame clones and lacks some. This table holds around 160,000 clones, approximately 83% found once. Input material: PBMCs. These receptors all come from a man younger than 35 in good health and CMV-seropositive.

This rearrangement joins TRBV5-4 to TRBJ2-5; tentative D call: TRBD1 (6 bases). This CDR3 spans 14 amino acids. From germline, CDR1 is SGHNT and CDR2 YYREEE (reference sequence). V was trimmed by 0 bases and J by 2 bases, leaving 8 bases between them. The CDR3 is CASSLGTVQETQYF. Written as DNA, the CDR3 is TGTGCCAGCAGCTTGGGGACAGTTCAAGAGACCCAGTACTTC.

The rearrangement joins TRBV2 to TRBJ2-7; the match to TRBD2 covers 14 bases. Trimming at V came to 2 bases and at J to 5 bases, leaving 2 bases not matched to a gene. CDR3 length: 15 amino acids. Germline CDR1 is SNHLY and CDR2 is FYNNEI. CDR3 amino acids: CASSERLAGGDEQYF. CDR3 coding DNA: TGTGCCAGCAGTGAACGACTAGCGGGGGGGGACGAGCAGTACTTC.

This chain links TRBV25-1 with TRBJ2-2; possibly TRBD2 for D (7 bases). V was cut by 8 bases and J by 1 base, with 14 bases left in between. This CDR3 is built from 15 residues. In germline, CDR1 is MGHDK, CDR2 SYGVNS. In DNA, the CDR3 is TGTGCCAGCGGAGGGGGGGGCCTGAACACCGGGGAGCTGTTTTTT. Protein sequence: CASGGGGLNTGELFF.

This clone was seen only once. V is TRBV30 and J is TRBJ1-6; 9 nucleotides line up with TRBD1. Germline lookup yields CDR1 GTSNPN and CDR2 SVGIG (reference sequence). The junction had 15 bases not matched to a gene; V was cut back by 3 bases and J by 9 bases. There are 17 residues in the CDR3. DNA for the CDR3: TGTGCCTGGAGGCCTACCGGGACAGGGCAATTATTTTCACCCCTCCACTTT. It encodes CAWRPTGTGQLFSPLHF.

This clone has just a few counts. V usage is TRBV2 and J usage is TRBJ1-1, with a weak D call TRBD1 (5 bases). The V end lost 5 bases, the J end lost 1 base, and 8 bases lay between the germline ends. The germline V gene has CDR1 SNHLY and CDR2 FYNNEI. The CDR3 spans 13 residues. The chain's CDR3 is CASSLDRNTEAFF. CDR3 nucleotide sequence: TGTGCCAGCAGTCTCGACAGGAACACTGAAGCTTTCTTT.

This chain links TRBV10-3 with TRBJ1-1; D is unclear. Trimming stripped 10 bases from V and 5 bases from J, with 20 bases between. CDR1 is ENHRY, CDR2 SYGVKD, per germline. The CDR3 is 14 residues long. In DNA form, the CDR3 reads TGTGCCACTCTACCCTTGGTCGGGTTTACTGAAGCTTTCTTT. Its protein is CATLPLVGFTEAFF.

Notes on this clone: The same CDR3 arises from other DNA sequences in this sample as well. J is TRBJ2-7 and V is TRBV7-9; 8 nucleotides align to TRBD1. CDR3 size: 13 residues. Germline V gives CDR1 SEHNR, CDR2 FQNEAQ (reference sequence). The J segment lost 10 bases and the V segment lost 5 bases, leaving 10 bases of the junction unmatched. In nucleotides, the CDR3 is TGTGCCAGCAGCCGCTCGGACAGGGATGGACAGTACTTC. It translates to CASSRSDRDGQYF.

The chain couples TRBV7-3 to TRBJ1-5, with D possibly matching TRBD1 (5 bases). CDR1 is SGHTA, CDR2 FQGTGA, per germline. Trimming cost V 6 bases and J 9 bases, with 12 bases left between them. The CDR3 contains 12 residues. CDR3 residues: CASSTGGGPQHF. The CDR3 region has the DNA TGTGCCAGCAGTACAGGCGGGGGGCCCCAGCATTTT.

CDR3 nucleotides: TGTGCCAGCAGCCCGAGGCTGAGGAAAAACATTCAGTACTTC. Amino acids: CASSPRLRKNIQYF. V gene TRBV7-8 combines with J gene TRBJ2-4; unclear D gene. Germline loops: CDR1 SGHVS, CDR2 FQNEAQ. The CDR3 sequence is 14 residues long. With 5 bases removed from V and 4 bases from J, the gap between germline ends came to 12 bases.

V gene TRBV6-1 combines with J gene TRBJ2-1; 7 bases line up with TRBD2. J was trimmed by 8 bases and V by 7 bases; bases with no gene match: 8. CDR1 MNHNS and CDR2 SASEGT come from the germline V gene. CDR3 length: 13 residues. The CDR3 spells CASKSGGSYEQFF. The CDR3 DNA reads as TGTGCCAGCAAATCGGGGGGTAGTTATGAGCAGTTCTTC.

The J gene is TRBJ2-3, the V gene TRBV15, with 9 positions matching TRBD1. With V trimmed by 4 bases and J by 5 bases, 7 bases remained unmatched. The CDR3 is 15 amino acids. Germline CDR1 and CDR2: LNHNV and YYDKDF (reference sequence). The CDR3 DNA follows: TGTGCCACCAGCACCAGGACAGGGGCGGTAGATACGCAGTATTTT. The encoded protein is CATSTRTGAVDTQYF. Combining the CDR3 with reference TRBV15 and TRBJ2-3 gives the whole variable domain DAMVIQNPRYQVTQFGKPVTLSCSQTLNHNVMYWYQQKSSQAPKLLFHYYDKDFNNEADTPDNFQSRRPNTSFCFLDIRSPGLGDTAMYLCATSTRTGAVDTQYFGPGTRLTVL.

The V call is TRBV2, the J call TRBJ2-5, with unresolved D. The J call may not be correct, given that the DNA end is closer to TRBJ2-7. This CDR3 has 13 amino acids. Germline-derived CDR1 and CDR2 are SNHLY and FYNNEI. CDR3 sequence: CASSEAGLYEQYF. CDR3 nucleotide sequence: TGTGCCAGCAGTGAAGCGGGCCTCTACGAGCAGTACTTC.

The CDR3 region has the DNA TGTGCCAGCAGTTCTCAGGGGGCTAATATCTACAATGAGCAGTTCTTC. Its protein product is CASSSQGANIYNEQFF. V is TRBV27 and J is TRBJ2-1; 8 bases match TRBD1. The CDR3 is made up of 16 amino acids. The ends lost 4 bases at V and 3 bases at J; junction bases unmatched: 8. CDR1 is MNHEY, CDR2 SMNVEV, per germline (reference sequence).

This chain links TRBV5-4 with TRBJ2-5, with D possibly being TRBD1 (5 bases). Deletions cut 2 bases from V and 1 base from J, with 12 bases between. CDR1 is SGHNT, CDR2 YYREEE, per germline (reference sequence). The CDR3 runs to 15 residues. CDR3 amino acids: CASSFSGRVQETQYF. The CDR3 nucleotides are TGTGCCAGCAGCTTTTCAGGGCGAGTCCAAGAGACCCAGTACTTC. Combining the CDR3 with reference TRBV5-4 and TRBJ2-5 gives the whole variable domain ETGVTQSPTHLIKTRGQQVTLRCSSQSGHNTVSWYQQALGQGPQFIFQYYREEENGRGNFPPRFSGLQFPNYSSELNVNALELDDSALYLCASSFSGRVQETQYFGPGTRLLVL.

The chain uses TRBV5-4 and TRBJ1-2; D ambiguous. The CDR3 totals 13 residues. Germline lookup yields CDR1 SGHNT and CDR2 YYREEE (reference sequence). V gave up 0 bases and J gave up 2 bases, with 5 bases separating them. CDR3 sequence: CASSLDENYGYTF. The CDR3 nucleotides read TGTGCCAGCAGCTTGGATGAGAACTATGGCTACACCTTC.

V is TRBV4-3 and J is TRBJ2-7; TRBD2 aligns across 13 bases. Trimming at V came to 0 bases and at J to 0 bases, leaving 17 bases not matched to a gene. The CDR3 loop spans 22 amino acids. Germline loops: CDR1 LGHNA, CDR2 YSLEER. The CDR3 coding sequence is TGCGCCAGCAGCCAAGATCGGGTGGAGACAGGCCGACTAGCGGGGGGCTCCTACGAGCAGTACTTC. Encoded protein: CASSQDRVETGRLAGGSYEQYF.

The V gene is TRBV9, the J gene TRBJ2-5; D may be TRBD2 (6 bases). V lost 4 bases and J 0 bases, leaving 10 bases between the germline ends. Germline CDR1 and CDR2: SGDLS and YYNGEE. This CDR3 spans 14 amino acids. The CDR3 sequence is CASSPGRYQETQYF. Here the CDR3 DNA reads TGTGCCAGCAGCCCAGGGAGGTACCAAGAGACCCAGTACTTC.

The chain couples TRBV5-1 to TRBJ2-3, with TRBD2 matching over 10 bases. Germline CDR1 SGHRS, CDR2 YFSETQ. The CDR3 extends over 16 amino acids. V gave up 4 bases and J gave up 0 bases; unmatched junction bases: 5. As DNA, the CDR3 is TGCGCCAGCAGCAGAGGACTAGCGGATAGCACAGATACGCAGTATTTT. Its translation: CASSRGLADSTDTQYF.

This clone was seen a few times. The chain recombines TRBV19 with TRBJ1-1, with TRBD1 matching 7 bases. The CDR3 loop spans 14 amino acids. The germline CDR1 and CDR2 sequences are LNHDA and SQIVND (reference sequence). Trimming removed 5 bases from V and 3 bases from J; junction bases left unmatched: 6. The CDR3, as DNA: TGTGCCAGTAGTCCTCGACAGGGATACACTGAAGCTTTCTTT. Encoded protein: CASSPRQGYTEAFF.

This sequence joins TRBV6-1 and TRBJ2-7; TRBD1 is a possible D gene (6 bases). The CDR3 contains 15 residues. Trimming cost V 2 bases and J 2 bases, with 13 bases left between them. Germline V lookup: CDR1 MNHNS, CDR2 SASEGT. CDR3 residues: CASSEPGQYPYEQYF. In DNA form, the CDR3 reads TGTGCCAGCAGTGAACCGGGACAATATCCCTACGAGCAGTACTTC.

The chain has TRBV11-2 and TRBJ2-5; perhaps TRBD2 as D (6 bases). Trimming cost V 4 bases and J 3 bases, with 12 bases left between them. The germline CDR1 and CDR2 sequences are SGHAT and FQNNGV. The CDR3 runs to 14 residues. CDR3 loop: CASSSIAVEETQYF. CDR3 nucleotides: TGTGCCAGCAGCTCTATAGCGGTCGAAGAGACCCAGTACTTC.

The V gene is TRBV7-2, the J gene TRBJ2-2; D remains ambiguous. V lost 1 base and J 4 bases, leaving 10 bases between the germline ends. CDR3 length: 15 amino acids. CDR1 is SGHTA, CDR2 FQGNSA, per germline. Written as DNA, the CDR3 is TGTGCCAGCAGCTTAGACCGGCGGATCACCGGGGAGCTGTTTTTT. Encoded protein: CASSLDRRITGELFF.

The chain couples TRBV6-1 to TRBJ1-5, with 8 nucleotides matching TRBD1. This CDR3 region has 13 residues. Germline CDR1 MNHNS, CDR2 SASEGT. V trimming: 8 bases; J trimming: 2 bases; junction bases outside the gene matches: 2. The CDR3 coding sequence is TGTGCCAGCCAGGACAGGGGCAATCAGCCCCAGCATTTT. Amino acid sequence: CASQDRGNQPQHF.

This rearrangement joins TRBV19 to TRBJ1-2, with D unclear. This CDR3 comprises 14 residues. Per germline, CDR1 LNHDA and CDR2 SQIVND (reference sequence). Between the trimmed V and J ends, which lost 3 bases and 1 base, there was a span of 9 bases. In nucleotides, the CDR3 is TGTGCCAGTAGTATTTCAGTATATAACTATGGCTACACCTTC. Amino acids: CASSISVYNYGYTF.

The chain couples TRBV6-6 to TRBJ2-7; a weak D match, TRBD1 (6 bases). The length of the CDR3 is 13 residues. V lost 4 bases and J lost 7, with 14 bases in between. The germline CDR1 and CDR2 sequences are MNHNY and SVGAGI (reference sequence). The CDR3 DNA sequence: TGTGCCAGCAGTTTGGCAGGGGTAGGGGAGCAGTACTTC. This codes for CASSLAGVGEQYF.